Each of the 4 T cell receptor beta chains below was sequenced from the same sample in a study of T cell repertoires in cytomegalovirus infection. No antigen has been identified for these receptors. TCRdb re-analysed the reads in MiXCR, keeping a single row per CDR3 protein. The top ten hold about a third of the sample, which has some 130,000 distinct CDR3 sequences, more than 20% seen once. Sequencing input: PBMCs, sequenced either directly or after in vitro stimulation (not recorded which). The receptors stem from a human donor in good health (CMV status not recorded). Some clones in this sample may be carry-over from other donors' samples.

V and J are TRBV4-3 and TRBJ1-6, with D uncertain. Deletions cut 0 bases from V and 10 bases from J, with 10 bases between. The length of the CDR3 is 14 residues. CDR1 is LGHNA, CDR2 YSLEER, per germline. The CDR3 DNA follows: TGCGCCAGCAGCCAAGAAGTTCTCCTGTCACCCCTCCACTTT. It is translated as CASSQEVLLSPLHF.

Ten or more counts support this clonotype. The chain has TRBV7-2 and TRBJ1-1; D is uncertain. Trimming cost V 10 bases and J 6 bases, with 24 bases left between them. The germline gives CDR1 SGHTA, CDR2 FQGNSA. The CDR3 is 15 amino acids. CDR3 sequence reads: CATQPLAGMGAEAFF. Written as DNA, the CDR3 is TGTGCCACCCAACCGTTAGCAGGAATGGGCGCTGAAGCTTTCTTT. The whole variable domain, remainder taken from reference TRBV7-2 and TRBJ1-1, is GAGVSQSPSNKVTEKGKDVELRCDPISGHTALYWYRQSLGQGLEFLIYFQGNSAPDKSGLPSDRFSAERTGGSVSTLTIQRTQQEDSAVYLCATQPLAGMGAEAFFGQGTRLTVV.

V and J are TRBV4-1 and TRBJ1-6, with D unresolved. The V gene lost 1 base and the J gene lost 9 bases, with 4 bases spanning the gap. Germline V gives CDR1 MGHRA, CDR2 YSYEKL. The CDR3 spans 12 residues. The CDR3 region has the DNA TGCGCCAGCAGCCAAGCTTCTTCACCCCTCCACTTT. It codes for CASSQASSPLHF.

The rearrangement links TRBV19 to TRBJ1-2; D is perhaps TRBD1 (5 bases). The CDR3 covers 14 residues. Germline lookup yields CDR1 LNHDA and CDR2 SQIVND (reference sequence). V lost 1 base to trimming and J lost 3 bases, with 9 bases between them. The CDR3 loop is CASSIAGIDYGYTF. In DNA form, the CDR3 reads TGTGCCAGTAGTATAGCAGGGATCGACTATGGCTACACCTTC. Supplemented by reference TRBV19 and TRBJ1-2, the full variable domain reads DGGITQSPKYLFRKEGQNVTLSCEQNLNHDAMYWYRQDPGQGLRLIYYSQIVNDFQKGDIAEGYSVSREKKESFPLTVTSAQKNPTAFYLCASSIAGIDYGYTFGSGTRLTVV.